The 10 T cell receptor beta chains below all came from one sample that was sequenced in a study of blood T cell repertoires in COVID-19. TCRdb keeps only in-frame clones here, not all; method: immunoSEQ multiplex PCR. The sample contains 140,000 to 150,000 clones, 87% of which appear only once. The specimen sequenced was PBMCs or T cells enriched from blood (not recorded which). The receptor set was obtained from a man in his sixties who had recovered from COVID-19.

The gene calls are TRBV7-9 and TRBJ2-3; D is perhaps TRBD2 (5 bases). The V and J ends lost 1 base and 4 bases respectively, with 12 bases between them. Germline V gene lookup returns CDR1 SEHNR and CDR2 FQNEAQ (reference sequence). The CDR3 contains 15 residues. The CDR3 nucleotides read TGTGCCAGCAGCTTAGGCAGAACACTAGCAGATACGCAGTATTTT. Protein sequence: CASSLGRTLADTQYF. The entire variable domain, with the rest obtained from reference TRBV7-9 and TRBJ2-3, is as follows: DTGVSQNPRHKITKRGQNVTFRCDPISEHNRLYWYRQTLGQGPEFLTYFQNEAQLEKSRLLSDRFSAERPKGSFSTLEIQRTEQGDSAMYLCASSLGRTLADTQYFGPGTRLTVL.

This clone appeared a single time. The chain combines TRBV6-5 with TRBJ1-1; unclear D gene. CDR1 is MNHEY, CDR2 SVGAGI, per germline. V dropped 5 bases and J dropped 1 base, with 11 bases sitting between them. This CDR3 has 14 residues. Here the CDR3 DNA reads TGTGCCAGCAGTCCGTCCCACTCGAACACTGAAGCTTTCTTT. Encoded protein: CASSPSHSNTEAFF.

This clone was detected once. The chain links TRBV19 to TRBJ1-5, with 8 nucleotides matching TRBD1. Germline lookup yields CDR1 LNHDA and CDR2 SQIVND (reference sequence). The CDR3 runs 15 residues. Trimming at V came to 3 bases and at J to 4 bases, leaving 5 bases not matched to a gene. This CDR3 is CASSIGQGANQPQHF. CDR3 sequence (DNA): TGTGCCAGTAGTATCGGACAGGGCGCAAATCAGCCCCAGCATTTT.

The chain links TRBV19 to TRBJ2-7; 13 nucleotides agree with TRBD2. The germline CDR1 and CDR2 sequences are LNHDA and SQIVND (reference sequence). The CDR3 is 13 amino acids. The CDR3 sequence is CATTSGRTYEQYF. In DNA, the CDR3 is TGTGCGACGACTAGCGGGAGGACCTACGAGCAGTACTTC. Based on the CDR3 plus reference TRBV19 and TRBJ2-7, the full variable domain is DGGITQSPKYLFRKEGQNVTLSCEQNLNHDAMYWYRQDPGQGLRLIYYSQIVNDFQKGDIAEGYSVSREKKESFPLTVTSAQKNPTAFYLCATTSGRTYEQYFGPGTRLTVT.

The DNA of the CDR3 is TGTGCCAGCTCACCACGGCTAGCGGGGGGCTCCTACAATGAGCAGTTCTTC. Protein: CASSPRLAGGSYNEQFF. This chain uses TRBV18 with TRBJ2-1; 11 bases line up with TRBD2. Germline assignment: CDR1 KGHSH and CDR2 LQKENI. V shed 1 base and J 0 bases; nucleotides not matched to a gene: 2. This CDR3 has 17 amino acids.

The chain is built from TRBV11-2 and TRBJ1-6, with TRBD1 as a possible D gene (5 bases). This CDR3 comprises 13 residues. The V and J ends lost 7 bases and 3 bases respectively, with 7 bases between them. The V gene's germline CDR1 is SGHAT and CDR2 FQNNGV. The CDR3 sequence is CASNQGYNSPLHF. The DNA for the CDR3 is TGTGCCAGCAACCAGGGCTATAATTCACCCCTCCACTTT.

This sequence joins TRBV6-5 and TRBJ1-2; D is unclear. The ends were cut back, 8 bases at V and 2 bases at J, with 9 bases in the middle. The CDR3 consists of 12 residues. Germline CDR1 MNHEY, CDR2 SVGAGI. The CDR3 DNA reads as TGTGCCAGCGTCGGCGGAAACTATGGCTACACCTTC. This sequence encodes CASVGGNYGYTF.

This clone was counted between two and nine times. This sequence joins TRBV5-1 and TRBJ1-4; TRBD1 agrees at 7 bases. The germline V gene encodes CDR1 SGHRS and CDR2 YFSETQ. CDR3 size: 14 residues. J was trimmed by 7 bases and V by 5 bases; bases with no gene match: 8. The CDR3 nucleotides are TGCGCCAGCAGTTCCGGGACAGTGGGTGAAAAACTGTTTTTT. It codes for CASSSGTVGEKLFF. The full variable domain, completed using reference TRBV5-1 and TRBJ1-4, is KAGVTQTPRYLIKTRGQQVTLSCSPISGHRSVSWYQQTPGQGLQFLFEYFSETQRNKGNFPGRFSGRQFSNSRSEMNVSTLELGDSALYLCASSSGTVGEKLFFGSGTQLSVL.

The chain combines TRBV5-1 with TRBJ1-5; 11 bases map to TRBD1. Trimming took 4 bases from V and 10 from J; bases not matched to a gene: 7. This CDR3 is built from 14 residues. Germline assignment: CDR1 SGHRS and CDR2 YFSETQ. This chain's CDR3 is CASSEGQGAEPQHF. Here the CDR3 DNA reads TGCGCCAGCAGCGAAGGACAGGGGGCGGAACCCCAGCATTTT.

The V gene is TRBV6-5, the J gene TRBJ1-5; D not resolved. CDR3 size: 16 residues. CDR1 and CDR2 from the germline V gene are MNHEY and SVGAGI. V lost 0 bases to trimming and J lost 7 bases, with 16 bases between them. In nucleotides, the CDR3 is TGTGCCAGCAGTTACTCGAGTTCGCAGCTCGGGCAGCCCCAGCATTTT. Its protein product is CASSYSSSQLGQPQHF.